This T cell receptor (beta chain) was identified in a study of patients and donors after allogeneic stem cell transplantation. One entry per CDR3 protein results from TCRdb running MiXCR on the RT-PCR reads. Of about 160,000 distinct CDR3 sequences detected, roughly 22% appear once; the ten largest clones hold roughly 26%. This clonotype has at least ten counts. Trimming took 7 bases from V and 2 from J, leaving 11 bases between them. The germline gives CDR1 SQVTM, CDR2 ANQGSEA. The CDR3 loop spans 12 amino acids. The origin of this receptor is a human donor who was either an allogeneic HSCT recipient or a stem cell or donor lymphocyte infusion donor (not recorded which). It is not recorded whose cells these are; they may come from a transplant donor. The source material was blood, either unsorted or a sorted T cell fraction (not recorded which). This chain links TRBV29-1 with TRBJ1-1; D not resolved. The chain's CDR3 is CSAYTENTEAFF. The CDR3 DNA sequence: TGCAGCGCTTACACGGAAAACACTGAAGCTTTCTTT.